The next 28 T cell receptor beta chains were all read from a single sample in a study of T cell repertoires in cytomegalovirus infection. MiXCR, applied by TCRdb to the reads, yields one record per CDR3 protein. The data hold 500,000 or so distinct CDR3 sequences, with more than 15% observed a single time. The sequenced material came from CD8+ T cells from PBMCs. The receptors originated from a human donor in good health (CMV status not recorded). Some clones in this sample may be carry-over from other donors' samples.

This chain uses TRBV19 with TRBJ2-2, with D hard to call. The CDR3 is 13 amino acids. In germline, CDR1 is LNHDA, CDR2 SQIVND (reference sequence). Trimming pared 0 bases from V and 1 base from J, leaving 0 bases between. As DNA, the CDR3 is TGTGCCAGTAGTATAGAGAACACCGGGGAGCTGTTTTTT. It yields the protein CASSIENTGELFF.

This clonotype came up a few times. The V call is TRBV4-3, the J call TRBJ2-7; D unresolved. The CDR3 has 14 residues. In germline, CDR1 is LGHNA, CDR2 YSLEER. V gave up 1 base and J gave up 0 bases, with 7 bases separating them. The chain's CDR3 is CASSQGVFSYEQYF. As DNA, the CDR3 is TGCGCCAGCAGCCAAGGTGTCTTCTCCTACGAGCAGTACTTC.

The sample holds many counts of this clonotype. V is TRBV12-3 or TRBV12-4 and J is TRBJ2-1, with 8 bases that match TRBD2. This CDR3 has 15 amino acids. V lost 6 bases and J lost 7; bases outside the gene matches: 11. CDR3 sequence reads: CASRNKRGLRNEQFF. DNA of the CDR3: TGTGCCAGCAGGAATAAGCGGGGGTTGAGGAATGAGCAGTTCTTC.

This clonotype was detected many times. The rearrangement joins TRBV7-6 to TRBJ2-2; weak D call: TRBD2 (6 bases). Trimming took 5 bases from V and 1 from J, leaving 11 bases between them. The germline CDR1 and CDR2 sequences are SGHVS and FNYEAQ. The CDR3 is 15 amino acids. CDR3 in DNA: TGTGCCAGCAGCCCTAGGGGAGGGAACACCGGGGAGCTGTTTTTT. Translation: CASSPRGGNTGELFF.

This clonotype was observed once. The chain uses TRBV25-1 and TRBJ2-7; maybe TRBD1 (6 bases). V was cut by 10 bases and J by 5 bases, with 15 bases left in between. The CDR3 totals 12 residues. Germline-derived CDR1 and CDR2 are MGHDK and SYGVNS. Here the CDR3 DNA reads TGTGCCACATCCGGGACACACGACGAGCAGTACTTC. Protein sequence: CATSGTHDEQYF.

V and J are TRBV25-1 and TRBJ2-3; D is possibly TRBD2 (6 bases). This CDR3 contains 16 residues. From germline, CDR1 is MGHDK and CDR2 SYGVNS. V lost 3 bases and J 1 base, leaving 14 bases between the germline ends. The CDR3 coding sequence is TGTGCCAGCAGTGAGCGGGGCAACAAACGCACAGATACGCAGTATTTT. This encodes CASSERGNKRTDTQYF.

This clonotype was counted only a few times. The V and J genes are TRBV14 and TRBJ2-2, with no clear D. CDR3 length equals 14 residues. The V end lost 3 bases, the J end lost 8 bases, and 13 bases lay between the germline ends. Germline assignment: CDR1 SGHDN and CDR2 FVKESK. The CDR3, as DNA: TGTGCCAGCAGCCATTATACCGCCCCTGGGGAGCTGTTTTTT. It specifies CASSHYTAPGELFF.

The chain recombines TRBV7-9 with TRBJ1-1; a weak D match, TRBD1 (5 bases). There are 15 residues in the CDR3. V was cut by 7 bases and J by 5 bases, with 20 bases left in between. CDR1 is SEHNR and CDR2 is FQNEAQ in the germline V gene (reference sequence). This CDR3 reads CASTGSTETRTEAFF. The CDR3 DNA is TGTGCCAGCACAGGGAGTACGGAAACAAGGACTGAAGCTTTCTTT.

The table lists this clonotype with many counts. CDR3 DNA: TGCGCCAGCAGCCAAGCTAGCCAGCGGAGCTACAATGAGCAGTTCTTC. It codes for CASSQASQRSYNEQFF. The chain joins TRBV4-1 to TRBJ2-1, with D perhaps TRBD2 (5 bases). The CDR3 consists of 16 residues. From germline, CDR1 is MGHRA and CDR2 YSYEKL. With 1 base removed from V and 3 bases from J, the gap between germline ends came to 13 bases.

This clonotype has a count of ten or more. The genes are TRBV7-6 and TRBJ2-1; D gene uncertain. This CDR3 has 11 amino acids. Germline V gene lookup returns CDR1 SGHVS and CDR2 FNYEAQ. Trimming cost V 3 bases and J 7 bases, with 4 bases left between them. Here the CDR3 reads CASSFENEQFF. CDR3 DNA sequence: TGTGCCAGCAGCTTCGAAAATGAGCAGTTCTTC.

This clonotype was observed many times. This chain uses TRBV4-1 with TRBJ2-1; 9 nucleotides match TRBD1. Losses at the gene ends were 1 base for V and 10 bases for J; bases not matched to a gene: 17. This CDR3 contains 18 residues. CDR1 and CDR2 from the germline V gene are MGHRA and YSYEKL. The CDR3 DNA is TGCGCCAGCAGCCAAGGCCACCCCCGGGACAGGGCAATCCAAGAGCAGTTCTTC. It codes for CASSQGHPRDRAIQEQFF.

The table lists this clonotype with a few counts. The gene calls are TRBV5-4 and TRBJ2-3; 9 bases are shared with TRBD2. The CDR3 has 16 amino acids. The V gene's germline CDR1 is SGHNT and CDR2 YYREEE (reference sequence). Trimming at V came to 0 bases and at J to 2 bases, leaving 4 bases not matched to a gene. The CDR3 protein is CASSLDRGGVTDTQYF. Written as DNA, the CDR3 is TGTGCCAGCAGCTTGGATCGCGGGGGGGTCACAGATACGCAGTATTTT.

On this clonotype itself: Mismatch with germline at one junction end may stem from a read error. This rearrangement joins TRBV3-1 to TRBJ2-4; 8 nucleotides align to TRBD2. Germline V gene sequence: CDR1 LGHDT, CDR2 YNNKEL (reference sequence). CDR3 length: 14 amino acids. CDR3 sequence: CVSSHSAGVNIQYF. CDR3 nucleotide sequence: TGTGTCAGCAGCCATTCAGCGGGGGTAAACATTCAGTACTTC.

This clonotype was counted a few times. V and J are TRBV27 and TRBJ2-7, with 7 bases aligning to TRBD2. The CDR3 runs 15 residues. Trimming cost V 4 bases and J 5 bases; bases outside gene matches: 11. Germline CDR1 is MNHEY and CDR2 is SMNVEV (reference sequence). In nucleotides, the CDR3 is TGTGCCAGCAGTTACCTTCGGGGGGAACTTGACGAGCAGTACTTC. Protein product: CASSYLRGELDEQYF.

This chain joins TRBV19 and TRBJ2-1; TRBD2 matches at 7 bases. The CDR3 spans 17 residues. Germline loops: CDR1 LNHDA, CDR2 SQIVND (reference sequence). J lost 9 bases, V lost 3 bases, and 17 bases had no gene match. Here the CDR3 reads CASSMAGDPPFWIEQFF. In DNA form, the CDR3 reads TGTGCCAGTAGTATGGCGGGGGACCCCCCCTTTTGGATTGAGCAGTTCTTC.

Points on this clonotype: Sequence at one end of the junction differs from germline and may be a read error. This sequence joins TRBV11-2 and TRBJ2-7; D is possibly TRBD1 or TRBD2 (5 bases each). This CDR3 comprises 15 residues. The germline gives CDR1 SGHAT, CDR2 FQNNGV. The CDR3 bases are TGCGACAGCAGCTTAGCCGCTTTTCGAGGGTACGAGCAGTACTTC. Protein: CDSSLAAFRGYEQYF.

This clonotype occurred many times. V is TRBV11-2 and J is TRBJ2-5, with TRBD2 identical over 7 bases. The CDR3 is 12 amino acids. Germline CDR1 and CDR2: SGHAT and FQNNGV. Trimming cost V 3 bases and J 10 bases; bases outside gene matches: 5. CDR3 protein: CASSFVGGDQYF. CDR3 nucleotide sequence: TGTGCCAGCAGCTTTGTGGGGGGGGACCAGTACTTC.

The chain is built from TRBV6-6 and TRBJ1-1; D uncertain. Germline loops: CDR1 MNHNY, CDR2 SVGAGI (reference sequence). The CDR3 has 14 residues. V gave up 9 bases and J gave up 1 base, with 15 bases separating them. The CDR3 here is CASGRDGRNTEAFF. In nucleotides, the CDR3 is TGTGCCAGTGGCAGAGACGGACGGAACACTGAAGCTTTCTTT.

This clonotype was seen ten or more times. The V gene is TRBV7-9, the J gene TRBJ2-7, with D unclear. Between the trimmed V and J ends, which lost 5 bases and 2 bases, there was a span of 10 bases. The CDR3 has 13 residues. From germline, CDR1 is SEHNR and CDR2 FQNEAQ (reference sequence). The CDR3, as DNA: TGTGCCAGCAGCCCAACTCAAACCTACGAGCAGTACTTC. Translation: CASSPTQTYEQYF. The complete variable domain, with remaining parts taken from reference TRBV7-9 and TRBJ2-7, reads DTGVSQNPRHKITKRGQNVTFRCDPISEHNRLYWYRQTLGQGPEFLTYFQNEAQLEKSRLLSDRFSAERPKGSFSTLEIQRTEQGDSAMYLCASSPTQTYEQYFGPGTRLTVT.

This chain uses TRBV27 with TRBJ1-1, with 7 bases matching TRBD1. The length of the CDR3 is 14 residues. Germline V gene lookup returns CDR1 MNHEY and CDR2 SMNVEV (reference sequence). The junction had 5 bases not matched to a gene; V was cut back by 6 bases and J by 1 base. As DNA, the CDR3 is TGTGCCAGCAGGAGGGGACAGAGGAACACTGAAGCTTTCTTT. This gives the protein CASRRGQRNTEAFF.

This clonotype was counted at least ten times. Written as DNA, the CDR3 is TGTGCCAGCAGATTCACCCAGGGAGGAGGATACAATGAGCAGTTCTTC. Translated, it gives CASRFTQGGGYNEQFF. The chain joins TRBV7-9 to TRBJ2-1; weak D call: TRBD2 (6 bases). Trimming pared 6 bases from V and 4 bases from J, leaving 19 bases between. Germline V gene lookup returns CDR1 SEHNR and CDR2 FQNEAQ (reference sequence). The CDR3 extends over 16 amino acids. Drawing the rest from reference TRBV7-9 and TRBJ2-1, the complete variable domain is DTGVSQNPRHKITKRGQNVTFRCDPISEHNRLYWYRQTLGQGPEFLTYFQNEAQLEKSRLLSDRFSAERPKGSFSTLEIQRTEQGDSAMYLCASRFTQGGGYNEQFFGPGTRLTVL.

This clonotype was picked up many times. V gene TRBV7-9 combines with J gene TRBJ1-1, with unresolved D. Trimming stripped 5 bases from V and 2 bases from J, with 12 bases between. This CDR3 has 14 residues. CDR1 is SEHNR, CDR2 FQNEAQ, per germline (reference sequence). As DNA, the CDR3 is TGTGCCAGCAGCCGATCTCTGAGAAACACTGAAGCTTTCTTT. Translation gives CASSRSLRNTEAFF.

A few counts support this clonotype. V and J are TRBV27 and TRBJ2-1; no firm D call. Germline V CDR1 and CDR2: MNHEY, SMNVEV (reference sequence). Trimming removed 4 bases from V and 6 bases from J, with 7 bases in between. This CDR3 has 12 residues. CDR3 loop: CASSSRSNEQFF. The CDR3 DNA follows: TGTGCCAGCAGTTCTAGGAGCAATGAGCAGTTCTTC.

This clonotype was observed many times. This CDR3 reads CASSLQTSGANVLTF. The CDR3 region has the DNA TGTGCCAGCAGCCTTCAGACCTCTGGGGCCAACGTCCTGACTTTC. The chain combines TRBV7-3 with TRBJ2-6; D gene uncertain. The CDR3 has 15 residues. Germline CDR1 reads SGHTA; CDR2 reads FQGTGA. Deletions cut 5 bases from V and 0 bases from J, with 8 bases between. Drawing the rest from reference TRBV7-3 and TRBJ2-6, the complete variable domain is GAGVSQTPSNKVTEKGKYVELRCDPISGHTALYWYRQSLGQGPEFLIYFQGTGAADDSGLPNDRFFAVRPEGSVSTLKIQRTERGDSAVYLCASSLQTSGANVLTFGAGSRLTVL.

Points on this clonotype: This could be a read error, since a much larger clone is one nucleotide away. This CDR3 is missing its conserved last phenylalanine or tryptophan, likely due to a read error. This chain uses TRBV27 with TRBJ2-7; no clear D gene. The CDR3 is 11 residues long. Germline CDR1 reads MNHEY; CDR2 reads SMNVEV (reference sequence). V dropped 4 bases and J dropped 9 bases, with 10 bases sitting between them. CDR3 nucleotide sequence: TGTGCCAGCAGTTCCTCGGTTGGGCAGTACTTA. Translated, it gives CASSSSVGQYL.

In regard to this clonotype: This clone may be a read error of a much larger clone one base away. The genes are TRBV28 and TRBJ2-2; the D is unclear. This CDR3 is 15 amino acids long. The germline CDR1 and CDR2 sequences are MDHEN and SYDVKM. CDR3 coding DNA: TGTGCCAACAGTCAAAGGTACCTGAACACCGGGGAGCTGTTTTTT. Translating it yields CANSQRYLNTGELFF.

A few counts support this clonotype. This chain links TRBV7-9 with TRBJ1-1; TRBD1 is a possible D gene (5 bases). Germline V gene lookup returns CDR1 SEHNR and CDR2 FQNEAQ (reference sequence). V lost 6 bases to trimming and J lost 7 bases, with 12 bases between them. The CDR3 is made up of 12 amino acids. The CDR3 sequence: CASSEGWGEAFF. The CDR3 nucleotides are TGTGCCAGCAGTGAGGGGTGGGGTGAAGCTTTCTTT.

V gene TRBV9 combines with J gene TRBJ1-3, with a weak D call TRBD1 (5 bases). Germline V gene lookup returns CDR1 SGDLS and CDR2 YYNGEE. CDR3 size: 13 residues. V gave up 7 bases and J gave up 4 bases, with 12 bases separating them. CDR3 sequence: CASRGAPGNTIYF. Written as DNA, the CDR3 is TGTGCCAGCCGAGGGGCCCCCGGAAACACCATATATTTT.